Below are 31 T cell receptor beta chains sequenced from a single sample in a study of technical replicates of blood from a few donors. Repertoires were generated with immunoSEQ multiplex PCR, while TCRdb's copy carries only in-frame clones and drops some. The repertoire includes about 74,000 clones, approximately 89% of them detected once, and 0.35% to 0.45% sits in the top ten. Source material: T cells isolated from PBMCs. The receptors derive from a human donor in good health.

This rearrangement joins TRBV5-4 to TRBJ2-2; D ambiguous. CDR1 is SGHNT and CDR2 is YYREEE in the germline V gene (reference sequence). V was clipped by 10 bases and J by 3 bases, with 7 bases between them. CDR3 length equals 11 residues. The CDR3 sequence: CAASDTGELFF. DNA of the CDR3: TGTGCCGCATCGGACACCGGGGAGCTGTTTTTT.

This chain links TRBV10-3 with TRBJ2-1; 11 positions agree with TRBD2. The CDR3 spans 17 residues. From germline, CDR1 is ENHRY and CDR2 SYGVKD. Losses at the gene ends were 0 bases for V and 4 bases for J; bases not matched to a gene: 5. The DNA of the CDR3 is TGTGCCATCAGTGAGTCCCCGCGACTAGCGGGATACAATGAGCAGTTCTTC. It encodes CAISESPRLAGYNEQFF.

The gene calls are TRBV19 and TRBJ1-1, with TRBD1 matching over 9 bases. Germline CDR1 and CDR2: LNHDA and SQIVND (reference sequence). The ends lost 7 bases at V and 2 bases at J; junction bases unmatched: 5. There are 14 residues in the CDR3. CDR3 sequence reads: CASTTTGGNTEAFF. Here the CDR3 DNA reads TGTGCCAGTACTACAACAGGGGGCAACACTGAAGCTTTCTTT.

The chain joins TRBV5-1 to TRBJ1-5; D is possibly TRBD1 (5 bases). There are 16 residues in the CDR3. V gave up 0 bases and J gave up 4 bases, with 14 bases separating them. Germline lookup yields CDR1 SGHRS and CDR2 YFSETQ. CDR3 sequence (DNA): TGCGCCAGCAGCTTGGGCGGGGGGGAGAGGAATCAGCCCCAGCATTTT. Its protein is CASSLGGGERNQPQHF. The whole variable domain, remainder taken from reference TRBV5-1 and TRBJ1-5, is KAGVTQTPRYLIKTRGQQVTLSCSPISGHRSVSWYQQTPGQGLQFLFEYFSETQRNKGNFPGRFSGRQFSNSRSEMNVSTLELGDSALYLCASSLGGGERNQPQHFGDGTRLSIL.

This sequence joins TRBV19 and TRBJ2-7, with D possibly being TRBD2 (6 bases). Germline lookup yields CDR1 LNHDA and CDR2 SQIVND (reference sequence). The CDR3 totals 14 residues. Trimming removed 7 bases from V and 2 bases from J, with 15 bases in between. CDR3 protein: CASMQLSGPYEQYF. DNA of the CDR3: TGTGCCAGTATGCAACTTAGCGGTCCCTACGAGCAGTACTTC.

This clone was seen a few times. The rearrangement joins TRBV5-6 to TRBJ1-4, with unresolved D. CDR3 length: 14 amino acids. CDR1 is SGHDT, CDR2 YYEEEE, per germline. Trimming cost V 4 bases and J 6 bases, with 13 bases left between them. CDR3 in DNA: TGTGCCAGCAGCCCCGCCCCTCTAGATGAAAAACTGTTTTTT. Protein: CASSPAPLDEKLFF.

This chain uses TRBV15 with TRBJ2-7; 11 bases match TRBD2. The CDR3 is 15 amino acids. Per the germline V gene, CDR1 is LNHNV and CDR2 is YYDKDF (reference sequence). The ends lost 0 bases at V and 4 bases at J; junction bases unmatched: 2. In nucleotides, the CDR3 is TGTGCCACCAGCAGAGATAGCGGGAGGGGTTACGAGCAGTACTTC. Translating it yields CATSRDSGRGYEQYF.

The chain links TRBV7-6 to TRBJ2-2, with 10 bases that match TRBD1. The V and J ends lost 5 bases and 5 bases, in that order; junction bases with no gene match: 8. The germline V gene encodes CDR1 SGHVS and CDR2 FNYEAQ. This CDR3 is 16 amino acids long. The CDR3 reads CASSPRPGQGTGELFF. CDR3 in DNA: TGTGCCAGCAGCCCACGGCCGGGACAGGGGACCGGGGAGCTGTTTTTT.

The J gene is TRBJ2-3, the V gene TRBV7-2; 15 positions match TRBD2. The CDR3 extends over 16 amino acids. The J segment lost 2 bases and the V segment lost 5 bases, leaving 2 bases of the junction unmatched. Germline values: CDR1 SGHTA, CDR2 FQGNSA. CDR3 DNA: TGTGCCAGCAGCGGACTAGCGGGAGGGGCCACAGATACGCAGTATTTT. This gives the protein CASSGLAGGATDTQYF.

V is TRBV6-5 and J is TRBJ1-2; no clear D. V was pared by 5 bases and J by 5 bases, with 18 bases between. The length of the CDR3 is 15 residues. Germline CDR1 is MNHEY and CDR2 is SVGAGI. The CDR3 is CASSPTFGREYGYTF. DNA of the CDR3: TGTGCCAGCAGTCCTACCTTCGGGAGAGAGTATGGCTACACCTTC.

V usage is TRBV7-9 and J usage is TRBJ2-1, with D possibly matching TRBD1 (6 bases). Deletions cut 4 bases from V and 4 bases from J, with 20 bases between. This CDR3 comprises 17 residues. Germline assignment: CDR1 SEHNR and CDR2 FQNEAQ (reference sequence). CDR3 bases: TGTGCCAGCAGCTCCTCGGTGTTACAGGGTGCGTACAATGAGCAGTTCTTC. It encodes CASSSSVLQGAYNEQFF.

As for this clone: One junction end disagrees with the germline gene, perhaps due to a read error. The V call is TRBV7-7, the J call TRBJ2-2, with TRBD2 matching 10 bases. CDR3 length: 19 amino acids. Germline V gene lookup returns CDR1 SSHAT and CDR2 FNYEAQ (reference sequence). The CDR3 loop reads CASSSQGLGLAGVSGELFF. The CDR3 DNA sequence: TGTGCTAGCAGCTCTCAGGGATTAGGGCTAGCGGGAGTATCCGGGGAGCTGTTTTTT.

V usage is TRBV7-3 and J usage is TRBJ2-3; D not certain. Germline V gene sequence: CDR1 SGHTA, CDR2 FQGTGA. The CDR3 consists of 14 residues. V was trimmed by 2 bases and J by 0 bases, leaving 6 bases between them. The CDR3 coding sequence is TGTGCCAGCAGCTTAGACGGGAGCACAGATACGCAGTATTTT. Translated: CASSLDGSTDTQYF.

This chain connects TRBV5-1 to TRBJ2-3, with TRBD2 matching 10 bases. Per germline, CDR1 SGHRS and CDR2 YFSETQ. The CDR3 runs 16 residues. V lost 3 bases to trimming and J lost 0 bases; unmatched junction nucleotides: 4. The CDR3: CASSSQTSGSTDTQYF. The CDR3 nucleotides read TGCGCCAGCAGCTCCCAGACTAGCGGGAGCACAGATACGCAGTATTTT.

Points on this clone: An end of the junction differs from the germline gene, which may be a read error. The chain links TRBV2 to TRBJ2-6; tentative D call: TRBD2 (6 bases). This CDR3 comprises 13 residues. From germline, CDR1 is SNHLY and CDR2 FYNNEI. CDR3 DNA: TGTGCCAGCGGATCGGGGGTCTCAAATCCAATCCTTTTC. Protein sequence: CASGSGVSNPILF.

The V and J genes are TRBV4-1 and TRBJ1-1, with 8 bases fitting TRBD1. Germline CDR1 is MGHRA and CDR2 is YSYEKL. CDR3 size: 14 residues. V gave up 4 bases and J gave up 6 bases; unmatched junction bases: 7. The CDR3 DNA sequence: TGCGCCAGCAGCCCCCCCTGGGACAGGTCTGAAGCTTTCTTT. It translates to CASSPPWDRSEAFF.

The chain links TRBV18 to TRBJ2-7; D may be TRBD1 (5 bases). CDR3 length: 12 amino acids. V was pared by 5 bases and J by 7 bases, with 12 bases between. Germline CDR1 and CDR2: KGHSH and LQKENI. As DNA, the CDR3 is TGTGCCAGCTCAACTTCAGGGCCAGAGCAGTACTTC. Amino acids: CASSTSGPEQYF.

The gene calls are TRBV10-3 and TRBJ2-3; possible D gene TRBD1, 6 bases. CDR3 length equals 15 residues. V was clipped by 0 bases and J by 2 bases, with 9 bases between them. Germline loops: CDR1 ENHRY, CDR2 SYGVKD. The CDR3 spells CAISESQGFTDTQYF. For the CDR3, the DNA is TGTGCCATCAGTGAGTCACAGGGTTTCACAGATACGCAGTATTTT.

This chain links TRBV6-5 with TRBJ2-5; 13 positions match TRBD2. The germline gives CDR1 MNHEY, CDR2 SVGAGI. Trimming at V came to 8 bases and at J to 4 bases, leaving 4 bases not matched to a gene. The CDR3 spans 14 residues. The CDR3 DNA reads TGTGCCAGCTGGACTAGCGGGAGTCTAGAGACCCAGTACTTC. Translating gives CASWTSGSLETQYF.

This sequence joins TRBV6-5 and TRBJ2-1; the match to TRBD2 covers 9 bases. After removal of 2 bases from V and 9 bases from J, the junction contained 11 bases not matched to a gene. From germline, CDR1 is MNHEY and CDR2 SVGAGI. The CDR3 is 16 amino acids. The CDR3 bases are TGTGCCAGCAGTTACGGAGGCAGCGGGAGGATGGTTGAGCAGTTCTTC. Translation: CASSYGGSGRMVEQFF.

This chain joins TRBV6-5 and TRBJ1-2, with 8 bases that match TRBD1. J gave up 2 bases and V 8 bases, and 4 bases lay outside the gene matches. From germline, CDR1 is MNHEY and CDR2 SVGAGI. CDR3 length: 13 amino acids. CDR3 nucleotide sequence: TGTGCCAGCCAGGACAGGGAAAACTATGGCTACACCTTC. As protein: CASQDRENYGYTF.

This clone was detected only once. The chain joins TRBV4-1 to TRBJ1-4; possible D gene TRBD1, 6 bases. Germline lookup yields CDR1 MGHRA and CDR2 YSYEKL. The ends were cut back, 0 bases at V and 7 bases at J, with 15 bases in the middle. The CDR3 runs to 16 residues. The CDR3, as DNA: TGCGCCAGCAGCCAAGATGTGTGGATAGGGGGTGAAAAACTGTTTTTT. Protein sequence: CASSQDVWIGGEKLFF.

This chain uses TRBV29-1 with TRBJ1-2, with D possibly matching TRBD1 (5 bases). Germline loops: CDR1 SQVTM, CDR2 ANQGSEA. The V and J ends lost 3 bases and 10 bases respectively, with 12 bases between them. The CDR3 runs to 11 residues. The CDR3 nucleotides are TGCAGCGTTGATAAGGACAATTCCTACACCTTC. This gives the protein CSVDKDNSYTF.

The chain joins TRBV6-1 to TRBJ2-3; D call uncertain. Germline values: CDR1 MNHNS, CDR2 SASEGT. This CDR3 comprises 15 residues. V was shortened by 1 base and J by 3 bases, with 11 bases between the two germline ends. CDR3 sequence (DNA): TGTGCCAGCAGTGAAGGGCAGGTAGAGACAGATACGCAGTATTTT. It encodes CASSEGQVETDTQYF.

This clone was counted a few times. The chain employs TRBV10-1 and TRBJ2-1, with a possible D match to TRBD2 (7 bases). Per germline, CDR1 WNHNN and CDR2 SYGVQD (reference sequence). The CDR3 is made up of 15 amino acids. V was trimmed by 1 base and J by 5 bases, leaving 12 bases between them. This chain's CDR3 is CASSEWRGGHNEQFF. The CDR3 coding sequence is TGCGCCAGCAGTGAGTGGAGGGGGGGACACAATGAGCAGTTCTTC.

The chain carries TRBV4-3 and TRBJ2-6, with D uncertain. Per the germline V gene, CDR1 is LGHNA and CDR2 is YSLEER. V lost 0 bases to trimming and J lost 0 bases, with 6 bases between them. The CDR3 length is 16 residues. This CDR3 is CASSQDLSSGANVLTF. The CDR3 DNA follows: TGCGCCAGCAGCCAAGATCTATCCTCTGGGGCCAACGTCCTGACTTTC.

The rearrangement links TRBV27 to TRBJ2-7; D possibly corresponds to TRBD2 (5 bases). Deletions cut 6 bases from V and 2 bases from J, with 14 bases between. CDR1 is MNHEY and CDR2 is SMNVEV in the germline V gene (reference sequence). This CDR3 has 14 residues. The CDR3 coding sequence is TGTGCCAGCAGGCGCCGGACGGAGGCCTACGAGCAGTACTTC. As protein: CASRRRTEAYEQYF.

This chain joins TRBV5-1 and TRBJ1-3; D uncertain. Germline V gene lookup returns CDR1 SGHRS and CDR2 YFSETQ. The length of the CDR3 is 18 residues. Between the trimmed V and J ends, which lost 0 bases and 0 bases, there was a span of 16 bases. DNA for the CDR3: TGCGCCAGCAGCTTGGGTAGAGCCTTTTCATACTCTGGAAACACCATATATTTT. Residues: CASSLGRAFSYSGNTIYF.

V gene TRBV11-3 combines with J gene TRBJ2-7; D is unresolved. The CDR3 is 12 amino acids. V was cut by 2 bases and J by 1 base, with 3 bases left in between. The germline V gene has CDR1 SGHNT and CDR2 YENEEA. CDR3 DNA sequence: TGTGCCAGCAGCTTACTGTCCTACGAGCAGTACTTC. Translated, it gives CASSLLSYEQYF.

The chain carries TRBV13 and TRBJ1-1, with 7 positions matching TRBD1. The CDR3 sequence is 14 residues long. The junction had 5 bases not matched to a gene; V was cut back by 6 bases and J by 1 base. Germline V CDR1 and CDR2: PRHDT, FYEKMQ (reference sequence). The CDR3 region is CASRPGGTNTEAFF. The DNA of the CDR3 is TGTGCCAGCAGGCCAGGGGGGACGAACACTGAAGCTTTCTTT.

Written as DNA, the CDR3 is TGTGCCAGCAGTGCGTCTTCCCAGGCAACCTACGAGCAGTACTTC. The encoded protein is CASSASSQATYEQYF. The chain carries TRBV6-1 and TRBJ2-7; D is uncertain. Germline values: CDR1 MNHNS, CDR2 SASEGT. V was cut by 4 bases and J by 2 bases, with 15 bases left in between. This CDR3 has 15 residues.